Shown below are 16 T cell receptor beta chains from a single sample sequenced in a study of blood T cell repertoires in COVID-19. Using immunoSEQ multiplex PCR, the repertoire was profiled, and TCRdb retains in-frame clones only, with some absent. This sample carries under 200,000 clones, around 77% of them seen once, and the ten largest clones take 6.5%. The specimen sequenced was peripheral blood. The receptor set was obtained from a man aged 65 to 79 with active or convalescent COVID-19.

The rearrangement uses TRBV15 and TRBJ1-4, with 11 bases matching TRBD1. The junction had 3 bases not matched to a gene; V was cut back by 3 bases and J by 3 bases. Per germline, CDR1 LNHNV and CDR2 YYDKDF (reference sequence). This CDR3 is 16 amino acids long. The CDR3, as DNA: TGTGCCACCAGCAGCAGGACAGGGGGCCCTAATGAAAAACTGTTTTTT. Its translation: CATSSRTGGPNEKLFF.

The rearrangement joins TRBV11-3 to TRBJ1-1; 8 nucleotides line up with TRBD1. CDR1 is SGHNT, CDR2 YENEEA, per germline. The V segment lost 4 bases and the J segment 12 bases; nucleotides outside the gene matches: 7. This CDR3 is built from 12 residues. This CDR3 reads CASSSEGQVTFF. CDR3 in DNA: TGTGCCAGCAGCTCAGAGGGACAGGTTACTTTCTTT.

The chain links TRBV10-1 to TRBJ1-1; TRBD1 aligns across 8 bases. The germline V gene has CDR1 WNHNN and CDR2 SYGVQD (reference sequence). CDR3 size: 15 residues. V trimming: 2 bases; J trimming: 4 bases; junction bases outside the gene matches: 6. The CDR3 DNA sequence: TGCGCCAGCAGTGAGGCCGGACAGGGTGTCACTGAAGCTTTCTTT. The encoded protein is CASSEAGQGVTEAFF.

The J gene is TRBJ2-1, the V gene TRBV5-6, with a tentative D call TRBD1 (5 bases). V was pared by 2 bases and J by 4 bases, with 13 bases between. This CDR3 has 15 residues. The V gene's germline CDR1 is SGHDT and CDR2 YYEEEE. For the CDR3, the DNA is TGTGCCAGCAGCTTAAAAGTAGGGGTATACAATGAGCAGTTCTTC. This translates into CASSLKVGVYNEQFF.

The CDR3 nucleotides read TGCGCCAGCAGCTTGCCCCACTCAATTAGCGCCGCCTCCTACAATGAGCAGTTCTTC. Translating gives CASSLPHSISAASYNEQFF. The chain couples TRBV5-1 to TRBJ2-1; D possibly corresponds to TRBD2 (5 bases). The V end was cut by 1 base, the J end by 0 bases, with 20 bases between. The germline gives CDR1 SGHRS, CDR2 YFSETQ. The CDR3 consists of 19 residues.

In its sample, this clone was seen a few times. This sequence joins TRBV10-1 and TRBJ2-3; maybe TRBD1 (5 bases). This CDR3 is 15 amino acids long. Germline V gene lookup returns CDR1 WNHNN and CDR2 SYGVQD (reference sequence). V was trimmed by 3 bases and J by 4 bases, leaving 14 bases between them. This CDR3 is CASSEQDRFPDTQYF. The CDR3 nucleotides read TGCGCCAGCAGTGAACAAGACAGATTTCCAGATACGCAGTATTTT.

The chain is built from TRBV3-1 (or the pseudogene TRBV3-2) and TRBJ2-1; a possible D gene is TRBD1 (6 bases). Trimming removed 5 bases at V and 7 bases at J, with 15 bases between. The CDR3 covers 14 residues. Germline V gene data show CDR1 as LGHDT and CDR2 as YNNKEL (reference sequence). CDR3 DNA sequence: TGTGCCAGCAGCTCCCCCGGCAGGGGTAATGAGCAGTTCTTC. It is translated as CASSSPGRGNEQFF.

This clone was counted a few times. The V gene is TRBV12-3 or TRBV12-4, the J gene TRBJ1-5; the match to TRBD1 covers 7 bases. This CDR3 is 13 amino acids long. V was clipped by 7 bases and J by 5 bases; unmatched bases: 5. CDR3 in amino acids: CASTPGGHQPQHF. CDR3 sequence (DNA): TGTGCCAGCACCCCAGGGGGTCATCAGCCCCAGCATTTT.

V and J are TRBV5-5 and TRBJ1-4; a weak D match, TRBD1 (5 bases). Germline assignment: CDR1 SGHKS and CDR2 YYEKEE (reference sequence). Deletions cut 2 bases from V and 5 bases from J, with 16 bases between. CDR3 length equals 16 residues. CDR3 DNA sequence: TGTGCCAGCAGCTTACTCCAGGGAAGAAAAAATGAAAAACTGTTTTTT. Translation: CASSLLQGRKNEKLFF.

The rearrangement links TRBV3-1 (or the pseudogene TRBV3-2) to TRBJ2-1; 8 bases map to TRBD1. The CDR3 contains 12 residues. Germline loops: CDR1 LGHDT, CDR2 YNNKEL (reference sequence). The J segment lost 9 bases and the V segment lost 7 bases, leaving 5 bases of the junction unmatched. CDR3 nucleotides: TGTGCCAGCAAGAGACAGGGGTTTGAGCAGTTCTTC. Amino acid sequence: CASKRQGFEQFF.

J is TRBJ1-5 and V is TRBV19; 7 bases match TRBD1. This CDR3 spans 15 amino acids. J was trimmed by 7 bases and V by 3 bases; bases with no gene match: 9. Germline V gene sequence: CDR1 LNHDA, CDR2 SQIVND (reference sequence). CDR3 sequence: CASSILAGGYQPQHF. CDR3 sequence (DNA): TGTGCCAGTAGTATTTTGGCAGGGGGATACCAGCCCCAGCATTTT.

V is TRBV12-3 or TRBV12-4 and J is TRBJ2-7; D not certain. This CDR3 has 12 amino acids. V was trimmed by 6 bases and J by 3 bases, leaving 9 bases between them. CDR3 sequence: CASRPPGYEQYF. CDR3 nucleotide sequence: TGTGCCAGCAGACCCCCGGGCTACGAGCAGTACTTC.

This clone came up a few times. The V and J genes are TRBV5-1 and TRBJ2-7; D remains ambiguous. Germline CDR1 and CDR2: SGHRS and YFSETQ. The CDR3 covers 12 residues. V was pared by 2 bases and J by 5 bases, with 8 bases between. In nucleotides, the CDR3 is TGCGCCAGCAGCTTAAGCGCCCACGAGCAGTACTTC. Translated, it gives CASSLSAHEQYF.

The chain employs TRBV5-1 and TRBJ2-3, with D possibly being TRBD2 (6 bases). The CDR3 has 14 residues. Trimming took off 5 bases at V and 3 bases at J, with 13 bases between the two ends. CDR1 and CDR2 (germline): SGHRS, YFSETQ. The CDR3 protein is CASRVGGGTDTQYF. DNA for the CDR3: TGCGCCAGCAGAGTGGGAGGAGGAACAGATACGCAGTATTTT.

The chain is built from TRBV27 and TRBJ2-1, with D possibly matching TRBD2 (5 bases). Deletions cut 6 bases from V and 0 bases from J, with 12 bases between. The germline gives CDR1 MNHEY, CDR2 SMNVEV (reference sequence). The CDR3 spans 15 residues. In DNA form, the CDR3 reads TGTGCCAGCAGCCTCACTAGAGACTCCTACAATGAGCAGTTCTTC. Protein: CASSLTRDSYNEQFF.

This clone was seen a few times. This chain links TRBV20-1 with TRBJ2-2; 7 nucleotides line up with TRBD2. V lost 3 bases to trimming and J lost 4 bases; unmatched junction nucleotides: 5. This CDR3 contains 14 residues. Germline-derived CDR1 and CDR2 are DFQATT and SNEGSKA (reference sequence). CDR3: CSASRIAGTGELFF. CDR3 bases: TGCAGTGCTAGTAGGATAGCGGGCACCGGGGAGCTGTTTTTT.